These 19 T cell receptor beta chains were all obtained from the same sample, sequenced in a study of beta chain features in type 1 diabetes. Sequencing targeted expressed TCRB transcripts, as all isolated RNA had been reverse transcribed. Sequencing was performed with immunoSEQ multiplex PCR; in TCRdb, only in-frame clones are kept and a portion is missing. The sample consists of hundreds of thousands of clones, approximately 15% of them appearing once. Material: naive CD4+ T cells from blood. These receptors all stem from a young man in good health.

This clone was seen many times. The V call is TRBV5-5, the J call TRBJ2-7; D is ambiguous. Germline V gene data show CDR1 as SGHKS and CDR2 as YYEKEE (reference sequence). The CDR3 consists of 14 residues. V gave up 1 base and J gave up 4 bases, with 12 bases separating them. In nucleotides, the CDR3 is TGTGCCAGCAGCTTGTACCTGTCCCTTTACGAGCAGTACGTC. Protein: CASSLYLSLYEQYV.

The rearrangement uses TRBV11-2 and TRBJ2-3; 7 nucleotides agree with TRBD2. Trimming cost V 3 bases and J 1 base; bases outside gene matches: 1. This CDR3 spans 14 amino acids. The germline V gene encodes CDR1 SGHAT and CDR2 FQNNGV. DNA of the CDR3: TGTGCCAGCAGCTTGGGAGGGGGCACAGATACGCAGTATTTT. Amino acids: CASSLGGGTDTQYF. Using reference TRBV11-2 and TRBJ2-3 for the parts outside the CDR3, the full variable domain is EAGVAQSPRYKIIEKRQSVAFWCNPISGHATLYWYQQILGQGPKLLIQFQNNGVVDDSQLPKDRFSAERLKGVDSTLKIQPAKLEDSAVYLCASSLGGGTDTQYFGPGTRLTVL.

This clone was detected a few times. The chain recombines TRBV28 with TRBJ2-2, with unresolved D. Germline V CDR1 and CDR2: MDHEN, SYDVKM. Trimming took 1 base from V and 6 from J, leaving 0 bases between them. The CDR3 is made up of 11 amino acids. In nucleotides, the CDR3 is TGTGCCAGCAGTTTATCCGGGGAGCTGTTTTTT. Translation gives CASSLSGELFF. The full variable domain, its missing parts supplied by reference TRBV28 and TRBJ2-2, is DVKVTQSSRYLVKRTGEKVFLECVQDMDHENMFWYRQDPGLGLRLIYFSYDVKMKEKGDIPEGYSVSREKKERFSLILESASTNQTSMYLCASSLSGELFFGEGSRLTVL.

The chain joins TRBV9 to TRBJ2-3; 9 bases line up with TRBD2. CDR1 and CDR2 from the germline V gene are SGDLS and YYNGEE. The ends lost 0 bases at V and 6 bases at J; junction bases unmatched: 5. CDR3 length equals 15 residues. CDR3 sequence (DNA): TGTGCCAGCAGCGTAGGTCTAGCGGGGCGGGATACGCAGTATTTT. Amino acid sequence: CASSVGLAGRDTQYF. Variable domain in full (rest from reference TRBV9 and TRBJ2-3): DSGVTQTPKHLITATGQRVTLRCSPRSGDLSVYWYQQSLDQGLQFLIQYYNGEERAKGNILERFSAQQFPDLHSELNLSSLELGDSALYFCASSVGLAGRDTQYFGPGTRLTVL.

This clone appeared a few times. This chain connects TRBV5-5 to TRBJ2-7; TRBD2 might be the D (5 bases). This CDR3 has 13 amino acids. Per the germline V gene, CDR1 is SGHKS and CDR2 is YYEKEE (reference sequence). V was clipped by 3 bases and J by 4 bases, with 11 bases between them. The CDR3 sequence: CASSSRLLYEQYV. CDR3 DNA: TGTGCCAGCAGCTCGAGACTATTATACGAGCAGTACGTC.

This clone appeared a few times. This chain joins TRBV4-1 and TRBJ1-6, with 9 nucleotides matching TRBD1. The V segment lost 0 bases and the J segment 10 bases; nucleotides outside the gene matches: 4. This CDR3 is built from 15 residues. Germline V gene sequence: CDR1 MGHRA, CDR2 YSYEKL. This chain's CDR3 is CASSQDGQGKSPLHF. The CDR3 coding sequence is TGCGCCAGCAGCCAAGATGGACAGGGGAAGTCACCCCTCCACTTT.

This clone was seen only a few times. J is TRBJ2-1 and V is TRBV7-3; 11 bases agree with TRBD2. Trimming took 5 bases from V and 5 from J; bases not matched to a gene: 2. Germline V gives CDR1 SGHTA, CDR2 FQGTGA. This CDR3 has 14 residues. The CDR3 here is CASSPGLADNEQFF. The CDR3 bases are TGTGCCAGCAGCCCGGGACTAGCGGACAATGAGCAGTTCTTC.

The chain links TRBV29-1 to TRBJ1-1; TRBD1 is a possible D gene (6 bases). V lost 4 bases and J lost 5, with 14 bases in between. CDR3 length: 13 residues. Per germline, CDR1 SQVTM and CDR2 ANQGSEA. The CDR3 nucleotides are TGCAGCGTTGTTCTGGGGGCTACGACTGAAGCTTTCTTT. Translation gives CSVVLGATTEAFF.

The chain uses TRBV7-8 and TRBJ2-2; D gene uncertain. This CDR3 is 14 amino acids long. Trimming shortened V by 0 bases and J by 7 bases, and 9 bases separated the two germline ends. Germline loops: CDR1 SGHVS, CDR2 FQNEAQ. The CDR3 is CASSLAVVGGELFF. The CDR3 nucleotides are TGTGCCAGCAGCTTAGCGGTAGTTGGCGGGGAGCTGTTTTTT. Combining the CDR3 with reference TRBV7-8 and TRBJ2-2 gives the whole variable domain GAGVSQSPRYKVAKRGQDVALRCDPISGHVSLFWYQQALGQGPEFLTYFQNEAQLDKSGLPSDRFFAERPEGSVSTLKIQRTQQEDSAVYLCASSLAVVGGELFFGEGSRLTVL.

The chain employs TRBV14 and TRBJ2-5; a possible D gene is TRBD2 (7 bases). Germline-derived CDR1 and CDR2 are SGHDN and FVKESK. This CDR3 is built from 15 residues. Trimming shortened V by 1 base and J by 5 bases, and 14 bases separated the two germline ends. CDR3 protein: CASSQAGGAVETQYF. CDR3 DNA sequence: TGTGCCAGCAGCCAAGCTGGGGGGGCTGTGGAGACCCAGTACTTC.

The rearrangement links TRBV4-1 to TRBJ2-5, with 9 bases aligning to TRBD2. With 2 bases clipped from V and 0 bases from J, the junction kept 7 bases outside the gene matches. Germline CDR1 is MGHRA and CDR2 is YSYEKL. This CDR3 has 17 amino acids. CDR3 sequence (DNA): TGCGCCAGCAGCCAACCCACTCTAGCGGGGAACCAAGAGACCCAGTACTTC. Residues: CASSQPTLAGNQETQYF.

This clone was observed a handful of times. The CDR3 DNA reads TGTGCCAGCCGGGGGGGGGCAGATACGCAGTATTTT. Amino acid sequence: CASRGGADTQYF. The chain is built from TRBV28 and TRBJ2-3; 8 bases align to TRBD2. The CDR3 loop spans 12 amino acids. Trimming removed 8 bases from V and 4 bases from J; junction bases left unmatched: 2. Per the germline V gene, CDR1 is MDHEN and CDR2 is SYDVKM.

This rearrangement joins TRBV25-1 to TRBJ1-4, with a weak D call TRBD1 (5 bases). The V gene lost 5 bases and the J gene lost 5 bases, with 9 bases spanning the gap. Germline values: CDR1 MGHDK, CDR2 SYGVNS. CDR3 size: 13 residues. This CDR3 reads CASSTQGNEKLFF. DNA of the CDR3: TGTGCCAGCAGTACGCAGGGAAATGAAAAACTGTTTTTT.

This clone occurred a few times. V and J are TRBV5-1 and TRBJ2-1; no reliable D call. The CDR3 runs 14 residues. V lost 1 base to trimming and J lost 3 bases, with 8 bases between them. The germline V gene has CDR1 SGHRS and CDR2 YFSETQ. This chain's CDR3 is CASSLMSSYNEQFF. In nucleotides, the CDR3 is TGCGCCAGCAGCTTGATGAGCAGCTACAATGAGCAGTTCTTC.

This clone was counted only a few times. The CDR3 DNA sequence: TGTGCCACCAGCAGAGATCGTGGAAACGGGGAGCTGTTTTTT. Translated, it gives CATSRDRGNGELFF. The gene calls are TRBV15 and TRBJ2-2; no clear D. V was trimmed by 0 bases and J by 7 bases, leaving 9 bases between them. CDR1 is LNHNV and CDR2 is YYDKDF in the germline V gene (reference sequence). This CDR3 contains 14 residues. Using reference TRBV15 and TRBJ2-2 for the parts outside the CDR3, the full variable domain is DAMVIQNPRYQVTQFGKPVTLSCSQTLNHNVMYWYQQKSSQAPKLLFHYYDKDFNNEADTPDNFQSRRPNTSFCFLDIRSPGLGDTAMYLCATSRDRGNGELFFGEGSRLTVL.

The chain joins TRBV5-1 to TRBJ2-7, with D perhaps TRBD1 (6 bases). V lost 6 bases and J lost 4, with 17 bases in between. The CDR3 loop spans 14 amino acids. Germline assignment: CDR1 SGHRS and CDR2 YFSETQ. This CDR3 reads CASKWGRGPYEQYF. In DNA, the CDR3 is TGCGCCAGCAAGTGGGGCAGGGGCCCTTACGAGCAGTACTTC.

The chain joins TRBV20-1 to TRBJ2-5; D unclear. Germline assignment: CDR1 DFQATT and CDR2 SNEGSKA (reference sequence). The CDR3 contains 10 residues. Trimming cost V 4 bases and J 5 bases, with 5 bases left between them. In DNA form, the CDR3 reads TGCAGTGCTATGGTGGAGACCCAGTACTTC. Translation gives CSAMVETQYF.

The sample holds a few counts of this clone. This chain joins TRBV18 and TRBJ2-1, with D perhaps assigned TRBD1 or TRBD2 (6 bases each). Germline V lookup: CDR1 KGHSH, CDR2 LQKENI. The CDR3 has 16 residues. Between the trimmed V and J ends, which lost 0 bases and 7 bases, there was a span of 16 bases. The CDR3 bases are TGTGCCAGCTCACCACCGATCAACCAAGGGGGGAATGAGCAGTTCTTC. Translating gives CASSPPINQGGNEQFF.

The J gene is TRBJ2-7, the V gene TRBV27; 11 nucleotides align to TRBD1. The CDR3 spans 13 residues. J gave up 4 bases and V 7 bases, and 3 bases lay outside the gene matches. Germline lookup yields CDR1 MNHEY and CDR2 SMNVEV (reference sequence). The CDR3 DNA reads as TGTGCCAGCAATGGGGACAGGGGGTACGAGCAGTACGTC. Residues: CASNGDRGYEQYV.